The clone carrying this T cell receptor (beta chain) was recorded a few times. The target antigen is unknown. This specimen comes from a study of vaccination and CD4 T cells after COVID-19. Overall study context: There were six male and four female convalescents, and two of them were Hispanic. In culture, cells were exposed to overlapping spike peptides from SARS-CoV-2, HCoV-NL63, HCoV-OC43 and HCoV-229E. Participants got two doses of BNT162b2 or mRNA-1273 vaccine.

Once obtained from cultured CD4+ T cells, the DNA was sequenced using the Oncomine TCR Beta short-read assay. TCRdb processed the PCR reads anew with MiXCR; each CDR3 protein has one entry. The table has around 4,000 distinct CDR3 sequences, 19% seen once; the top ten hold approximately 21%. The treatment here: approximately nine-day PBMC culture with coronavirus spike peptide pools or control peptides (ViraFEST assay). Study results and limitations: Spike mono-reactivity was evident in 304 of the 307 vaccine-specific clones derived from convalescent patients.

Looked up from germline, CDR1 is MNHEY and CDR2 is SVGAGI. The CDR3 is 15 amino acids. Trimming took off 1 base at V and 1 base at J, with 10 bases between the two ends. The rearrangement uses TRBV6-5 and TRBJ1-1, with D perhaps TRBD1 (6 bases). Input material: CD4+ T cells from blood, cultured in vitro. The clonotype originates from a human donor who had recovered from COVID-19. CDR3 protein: CASSYFTTGNTEAFF. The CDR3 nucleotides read TGTGCCAGCAGTTACTTTACGACAGGGAACACTGAAGCTTTCTTT.